The entry below describes one TCR beta chain. Sequencing used immunoSEQ multiplex PCR; TCRdb keeps in-frame clones, though not all of them. The table shows about 150,000 clones, with over 75% occurring only once. The sample belongs to a study of blood T cell repertoires in COVID-19. The wider study: The United States, Italy and Spain were the sources of the acute and convalescent COVID-19 samples. Sample material is recorded as cDNA or gDNA derived from T cells, B-cell-depleted T cells, or PBMCs.

The sequencing input was peripheral blood. The source of this sequence is a woman aged 40 to 50 with acute or convalescent COVID-19.

CDR3 bases: TGTGCCAGCAGCCAAGATTCAGGCATCCATGAGCAGTTCTTC. It encodes CASSQDSGIHEQFF. The chain combines TRBV3-1 (or the pseudogene TRBV3-2) with TRBJ2-1; D unclear. V lost 0 bases to trimming and J lost 8 bases, with 11 bases between them. CDR1 LGHDT and CDR2 YNNKEL come from the germline V gene (reference sequence). This CDR3 comprises 14 residues.